A selection of T cell receptor beta chains follows, all from one sample in a study of T-cell memory formation after mild COVID-19. In TCRdb, the 5' RACE reads were re-called with MiXCR into one record per CDR3 protein. The sample carries 250,000 to 350,000 distinct CDR3 sequences, about 15% recorded once. Material: PBMCs or a T cell subset sorted from them (not recorded which). The receptors shown here come from a man in his late teens or twenties who had mild COVID-19 (a few samples of this study predate the infection). Cell type and time point are not known. CDR3s include the opening cysteine and the closing phenylalanine or tryptophan. Fields, in order: V gene, J gene, clone size, D gene, CDR3 protein, CDR3 DNA. The D gene is left open where the match is weak. Only part of the rows carry a size: once, few, many, or a class if the clone is expanded.

TRBV9	TRBJ2-3	-	TRBD1	CASSVEVRRTGDTDTQYF	TGTGCCAGCAGCGTAGAGGTCCGACGGACAGGGGACACAGATACGCAGTATTTT
TRBV6-2/TRBV6-3	TRBJ1-1	-	-	CASSLVRTGEGTEAFF	TGTGCCAGCAGCCTCGTCCGGACCGGGGAGGGCACTGAAGCTTTCTTT
TRBV7-2	TRBJ1-3	-	TRBD1	CASSPQGIPGNTIYF	TGTGCCAGCAGCCCACAGGGGATCCCTGGAAACACCATATATTTT
TRBV7-9	TRBJ1-6	-	TRBD1	CASSLGQNYSPLHF	TGTGCCAGCAGCTTGGGACAGAATTATTCACCCCTCCACTTT
TRBV9	TRBJ1-6	-	TRBD1	CASSAETGRGSPLHF	TGTGCCAGCAGCGCCGAGACAGGGAGAGGTTCACCCCTCCACTTT
TRBV5-4	TRBJ2-5	-	TRBD2	CASSRDLRGAQETQYF	TGTGCCAGCAGCCGGGATCTGCGGGGGGCCCAAGAGACCCAGTACTTC
TRBV7-2	TRBJ1-5	few	-	CASSFTQDQPQHF	TGTGCCAGCAGCTTCACCCAAGATCAGCCCCAGCATTTT
TRBV27	TRBJ1-1	few	-	CASSLFPESTAEAFF	TGTGCCAGCAGTTTATTTCCAGAATCCACCGCTGAAGCTTTCTTT
TRBV9	TRBJ1-2	-	-	CASSVGMDSMIYGYTF	TGTGCCAGCAGCGTAGGCATGGACAGCATGATCTATGGCTACACCTTC
TRBV7-8	TRBJ2-7	few	-	CASSLDFLGGGEQYF	TGTGCCAGCAGCTTAGATTTTTTGGGGGGTGGTGAGCAGTACTTC
TRBV5-1	TRBJ1-2	-	TRBD1	CASSFGQVNYGYTF	TGCGCCAGCAGCTTTGGACAGGTCAACTATGGCTACACCTTC
TRBV7-9	TRBJ2-5	-	TRBD2	CASSSAGGTETQYF	TGTGCCAGCAGCTCAGCGGGGGGTACGGAGACCCAGTACTTC
TRBV5-1	TRBJ2-7	few	-	CASSPQPDIIHEQYF	TGCGCCAGCAGCCCCCAACCCGACATTATCCACGAGCAGTACTTC
TRBV12-3/TRBV12-4	TRBJ1-6	few	-	CASRKGRVGPLHF	TGTGCCAGCAGAAAGGGACGGGTGGGGCCCCTCCACTTT